The rows below give T cell receptor beta chains drawn from one sample of a study of beta chain features in type 1 diabetes. The data were produced by immunoSEQ multiplex PCR, yet TCRdb's version contains in-frame clones alone and is incomplete. This table has some 900,000 clones, 17% appearing once. Material: naive CD4+ T cells from blood. The source is a woman under 30 in good health. The conserved cysteine and the conserved F or W are not part of the CDR3 here. The order of the fields is V gene, J gene, CDR3 protein.

TRBV28	TRBJ2-5	ASRWTGQSKAQY
TRBV4-3	TRBJ2-5	ASSQILSGAETQY
TRBV10-3	TRBJ1-2	AISTLQSSYGYT
TRBV7-2	TRBJ2-7	ASSSIAGEVREQY
TRBV19	TRBJ2-3	ASGRLAGVTDTQY
TRBV5-4	TRBJ2-1	ASSQVGGGPEEQF
TRBV2	TRBJ2-4	AGRGTGGIAKNIQY
TRBV6-4	TRBJ2-1	ASSDRTSGSDSYNEQF
TRBV5-1	TRBJ2-5	ASSFQREGTETQY
TRBV29-1	TRBJ2-2	SVVLSQSNTGELF
TRBV9	TRBJ2-3	ASSVGIAGAPGTQY
TRBV2	TRBJ2-5	ASSAYIAAFQETQY
TRBV6-1	TRBJ2-1	ASSAYYNEQF
TRBV21-1	TRBJ2-7	ASSKGGRRDGYEQY
TRBV2	TRBJ1-2	ASGRGQKSYGYT
TRBV9	TRBJ1-1	ASSVGLGSDTEAF
TRBV7-9	TRBJ2-3	ASSPPPQGGSTDTQY
TRBV7-6	TRBJ1-1	ASSLASAGTNTEAF
TRBV4-2	TRBJ2-7	ASSQDRSTSYEQY
TRBV5-5	TRBJ1-4	ASTAQGAPNEKLF
TRBV7-9	TRBJ2-5	ASSLSYQETQY
TRBV29-1	TRBJ2-1	SVGQVSSYNEQF
TRBV14	TRBJ1-5	ASSQGGRGNQPQH
TRBV28	TRBJ2-3	ASLLAGSNTQY
TRBV5-1	TRBJ1-1	ASSLLDRANTEAF
TRBV7-9	TRBJ2-3	ASSSKPGMDTQY
TRBV14	TRBJ2-2	ASSQVHGTSTGELF
TRBV5-1	TRBJ2-1	ASSLWASGPAYNEQF
TRBV5-4	TRBJ2-3	ASSLVGGRPTDTQY
TRBV4-2	TRBJ2-5	ASSRDGSLETQY
TRBV15	TRBJ2-7	ATSRGGAGSYEQY
TRBV5-4	TRBJ2-5	ASSLGAGTSETQY
TRBV25-1	TRBJ2-5	ASSEFLGGQETQY
TRBV5-1	TRBJ1-1	ASNLEGEGTEAF
TRBV7-2	TRBJ1-5	ASSLVGTESNQPQH
TRBV7-3	TRBJ2-5	ASRPPGHLGAQETQY
TRBV5-6	TRBJ2-3	ASKLAPGQSDTQY
TRBV5-4	TRBJ2-5	ASSKQGAGETQY
TRBV4-2	TRBJ2-1	ASSQDQGDRGYNEQF
TRBV7-8	TRBJ2-2	ASSPPVAGELF
TRBV7-6	TRBJ2-5	ASSLEGRAGETQY
TRBV5-1	TRBJ2-5	ASSFHGRETQY
TRBV28	TRBJ1-2	ASKTGTAYYGYT
TRBV27	TRBJ2-1	ASSLRQGNEQF
TRBV27	TRBJ2-1	ASSSTGTRGEQF
TRBV18	TRBJ1-2	ASSNAGANGYT
TRBV15	TRBJ2-1	ATSREPRGRNEQF
TRBV28	TRBJ2-2	ASSLDRTNTGELF
TRBV28	TRBJ1-2	ASTTRGTARYYGYT
TRBV9	TRBJ2-7	ASSVTGRGDTEQY
TRBV6-6	TRBJ2-2	ASSYSSLGELF
TRBV4-3	TRBJ2-5	ASSQVPSGTQGTQY
TRBV4-2	TRBJ1-4	ASSQVSPEKLF
TRBV5-1	.	ASSTDIGEQY
TRBV7-9	TRBJ1-4	ASSDSNEKLF
TRBV11-2	TRBJ1-2	ASRGHGYT
TRBV19	TRBJ1-5	ASRVDRGNQPQH
TRBV5-4	TRBJ2-7	ASSSATGNYEQY